The source of this TCR beta chain is a study of a mutant IDH1 vaccine in newly diagnosed glioma. Background on the study: In some groups vaccination began 4-6 weeks post-radiotherapy; others received it with temozolomide. Treated patients were roughly 60% male, about 40% female, mean age 40.4 years. Notes on the study in general: Of all patients, around 94% showed vaccine-induced immune responses.

Using immunoSEQ multiplex PCR, the repertoire was profiled, and TCRdb retains in-frame clones only, with some absent. The sample holds about 60,000 clones, about 84% seen once. Indicated time point: week 11, during vaccination. What each vaccine dose contained was 300 ug of mutant IDH1 20-mer peptide, accompanied by topical imiquimod. Points on this clone: Its antigen is undetermined.

Per the germline V gene, CDR1 is SQVTM and CDR2 is ANQGSEA. The V segment lost 7 bases and the J segment 0 bases; nucleotides outside the gene matches: 9. CDR3 size: 15 residues. Sequencing was performed on PBMCs, taken from a glioma patient whose treatment included an IDH1 peptide vaccine. The chain has TRBV29-1 and TRBJ2-1; 7 positions agree with TRBD1. The receptor was isolated from a man aged 25-45 years with glioma. The CDR3 DNA reads as TGCAGCGCCCAAGCCTGGGACAGCTCCTACAATGAGCAGTTCTTC. Residues: CSAQAWDSSYNEQFF.